The source of this T cell receptor beta chain is a study of memory B cells and T cells in multiple sclerosis. Repertoires were generated with immunoSEQ multiplex PCR, while TCRdb's copy carries only in-frame clones and drops some. The repertoire holds around 50,000 clones, with roughly 82% as singletons. Only a few counts were recorded for this clone. Its antigen remains unidentified. Separate sequencing covered autoproliferating (CFSE-dim) and non-proliferating (CFSE-high) T cells from stimulus-free culture. Cultures began with 45 million to 50 million CFSE-labeled PBMCs, unstimulated for more than 6 days, with replicate wells pooled. The sequence derives from a human donor with multiple sclerosis. Sequenced material: PBMCs from blood kept in culture.

The CDR3 loop reads CASSSSGPTYNEQFF. CDR3 coding DNA: TGTGCCAGCAGCTCAAGCGGGCCAACCTACAATGAGCAGTTCTTC. The V gene is TRBV21-1, the J gene TRBJ2-1; TRBD2, the table's D call, was not compared with the DNA. TRBV21-1 is noted as a pseudogene. The CDR3 is 15 residues long.